The sequence of this T cell receptor (beta chain) was determined in a study of a mutant IDH1 vaccine in newly diagnosed glioma. On this clone: The antigen remains unidentified.

Clones were sequenced by immunoSEQ multiplex PCR, and TCRdb holds only the in-frame ones, with some missing. The sample consists of about 50,000 clones, 76% of them appearing once. The time point: week 35, safety follow-up. One vaccine dose held 300 ug of mutant IDH1 20-mer peptide and came with topical imiquimod. Germline V lookup: CDR1 SGHDT, CDR2 YYEEEE. The CDR3 spans 12 residues. Trimming took off 1 base at V and 5 bases at J, with 7 bases between the two ends. The source of this sequence is a man aged 40-49 years with glioma. The chain couples TRBV5-6 to TRBJ2-7; D is perhaps TRBD2 (5 bases). This sample comprised PBMCs, obtained from a glioma patient whose treatment included an IDH1 peptide vaccine. The CDR3 protein is CASSLPGDEQYF. CDR3 nucleotides: TGTGCCAGCAGCTTGCCCGGGGACGAGCAGTACTTC.